This TCR beta chain is drawn from a study of cytomegalovirus exposure and HLA in healthy donors. At the level of the study: About 180 million T cells yielded over 90 million unique TCR beta sequences in earlier analysis.

This clone showed up just a few times. V lost 5 bases, J lost 12 bases, and 10 bases stayed unmatched. There are 13 residues in the CDR3. CDR1 and CDR2 from the germline V gene are SGHTA and FQGTGA. The PCR made use of 60 Vbeta and 13 Jbeta primers. Profiled with immunoSEQ multiplex PCR; TCRdb holds only in-frame clones, not every one. The sample shows 100,000 to 150,000 clones, about 73% of them seen only once. This chain connects TRBV7-3 to TRBJ2-4, with 7 bases identical to TRBD2. This receptor was obtained from a woman aged 40-49 years in good health and CMV-seronegative. The sequenced sample was PBMCs. CDR3 bases: TGTGCCAGCAGCCTAAGGGAGGGTGACAGTCAGTACTTC. This codes for CASSLREGDSQYF.